The clone carrying this TCR beta chain was observed a handful of times. The antigen is not known. The junction had 7 bases not matched to a gene; V was cut back by 5 bases and J by 6 bases. Germline V CDR1 and CDR2: SGHTA, FQGNSA. The CDR3 loop spans 14 amino acids. It was with a sample-barcoded 5' primer and a J-beta primer mix that a second PCR of roughly 7 to 12 cycles was run. TCRdb processed the 5' RACE reads anew with MiXCR; each CDR3 protein has one entry. The sample includes about 580,000 distinct CDR3 sequences, around 50% of them seen just once. This sample stems from a study of blood T cells in healthy people across ages. Study observations and caveats: Unknown donor CMV status possibly confounded expanded clonotype changes.

The sample taken for sequencing was blood. The chain carries TRBV7-2 and TRBJ2-1; 7 bases line up with TRBD1. This TCR derives from an elderly man in good health. The CDR3 reads CASSPITGANEQFF. In nucleotides, the CDR3 is TGTGCCAGCAGCCCAATTACAGGGGCCAATGAGCAGTTCTTC. The full variable domain, rest sourced from reference TRBV7-2 and TRBJ2-1, is GAGVSQSPSNKVTEKGKDVELRCDPISGHTALYWYRQSLGQGLEFLIYFQGNSAPDKSGLPSDRFSAERTGGSVSTLTIQRTQQEDSAVYLCASSPITGANEQFFGPGTRLTVL.